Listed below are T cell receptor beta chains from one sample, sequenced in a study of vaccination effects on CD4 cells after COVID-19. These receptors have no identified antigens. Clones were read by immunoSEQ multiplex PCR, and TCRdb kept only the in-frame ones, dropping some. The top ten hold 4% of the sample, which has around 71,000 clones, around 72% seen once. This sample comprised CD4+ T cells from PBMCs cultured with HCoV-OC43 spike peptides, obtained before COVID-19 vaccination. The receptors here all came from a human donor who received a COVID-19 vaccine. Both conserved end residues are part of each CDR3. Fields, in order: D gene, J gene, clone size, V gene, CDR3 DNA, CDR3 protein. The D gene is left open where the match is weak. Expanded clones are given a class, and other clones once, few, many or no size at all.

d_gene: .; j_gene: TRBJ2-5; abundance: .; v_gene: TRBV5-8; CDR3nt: TGTGCCAGCAGCCGAAAGGACGGAGGGGACCAGTACTTC; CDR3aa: CASSRKDGGDQYF
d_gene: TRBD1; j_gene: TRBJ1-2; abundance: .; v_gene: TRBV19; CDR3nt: TGTGCCAGTAGACCCGGGACAGTCTATGGCTACACCTTC; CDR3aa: CASRPGTVYGYTF
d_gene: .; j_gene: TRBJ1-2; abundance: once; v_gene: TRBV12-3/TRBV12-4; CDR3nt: TGTGCCAGCAGTTTAGATAGATATGGCTACACCTTC; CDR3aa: CASSLDRYGYTF
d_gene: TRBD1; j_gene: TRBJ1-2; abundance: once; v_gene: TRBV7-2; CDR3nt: TGTGCCAGCCGTAGACAGGGGGCTAACTATGGCTACACCTTC; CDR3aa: CASRRQGANYGYTF
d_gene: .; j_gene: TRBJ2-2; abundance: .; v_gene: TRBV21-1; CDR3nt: TGTGCCAGCAGCAAAGTGAGGGACTCAAAGAACACCGGGGAGCTGTTTTTT; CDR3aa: CASSKVRDSKNTGELFF
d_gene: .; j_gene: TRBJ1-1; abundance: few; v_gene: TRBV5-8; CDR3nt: TGTGCCAGCCCTGGGGGCACTGAAGCTTTCTTT; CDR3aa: CASPGGTEAFF
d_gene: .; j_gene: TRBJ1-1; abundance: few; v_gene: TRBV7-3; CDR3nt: TGTGCCAGCAGCCCGGCCAGGGATACTGAAGCTTTCTTT; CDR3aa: CASSPARDTEAFF
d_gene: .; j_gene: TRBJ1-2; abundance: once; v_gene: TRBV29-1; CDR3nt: TGCAGCGTTGGTTCAGGGAACCCCCCTAACTATGGCTACACCTTC; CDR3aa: CSVGSGNPPNYGYTF
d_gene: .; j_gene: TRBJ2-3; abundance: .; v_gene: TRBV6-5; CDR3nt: TGTGCCAGCAGCGGACGGACAGATACGCAGTATTTT; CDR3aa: CASSGRTDTQYF
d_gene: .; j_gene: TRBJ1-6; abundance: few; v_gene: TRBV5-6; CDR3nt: TGTGCCAGCAGCTTGGATCGTCTGCGGAGCTCCTATAATTCACCCCTCCACTTT; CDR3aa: CASSLDRLRSSYNSPLHF
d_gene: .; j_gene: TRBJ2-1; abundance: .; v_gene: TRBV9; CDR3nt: TGTGCCAGCAGCGTACGGTACGGGACGGGTTACAATGAGCAGTTCTTC; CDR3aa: CASSVRYGTGYNEQFF
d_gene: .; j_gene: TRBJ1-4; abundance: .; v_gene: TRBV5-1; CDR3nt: TGCGCCAGCAGCCCCCGGGGCGCGGCAGAAAAACTGTTTTTT; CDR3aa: CASSPRGAAEKLFF
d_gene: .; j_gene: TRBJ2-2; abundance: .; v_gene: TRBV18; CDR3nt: TGTGCCAGCTCACCACGGGAGGTCGCGGAGCTGTTTTTT; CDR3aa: CASSPREVAELFF
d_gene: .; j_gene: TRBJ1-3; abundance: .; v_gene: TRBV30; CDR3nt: TGTGCCTGGAGTGTATTCTCTGGAAACACCATATATTTT; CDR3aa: CAWSVFSGNTIYF
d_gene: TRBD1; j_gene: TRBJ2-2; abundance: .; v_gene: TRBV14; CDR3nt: TGTGCCAGCAGCCAGGGACAGGGGGCGAACACCGGGGAGCTGTTTTTT; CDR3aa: CASSQGQGANTGELFF
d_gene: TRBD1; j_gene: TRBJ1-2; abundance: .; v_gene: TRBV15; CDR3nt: TGTGCCACCAGCAGAGATCGACAGGGGGGGTATGGCTACACCTTC; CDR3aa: CATSRDRQGGYGYTF
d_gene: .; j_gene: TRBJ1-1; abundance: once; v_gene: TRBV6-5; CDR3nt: TGTGCCAGCAGTTACTCAGTATTAACTGAAGCTTTCTTT; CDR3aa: CASSYSVLTEAFF
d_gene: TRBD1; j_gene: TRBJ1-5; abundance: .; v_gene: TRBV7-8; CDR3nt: TGTGCCAGCAGCTTCGAGGGGACGGGACAGCTGAATCAGCCCCAGCATTTT; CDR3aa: CASSFEGTGQLNQPQHF
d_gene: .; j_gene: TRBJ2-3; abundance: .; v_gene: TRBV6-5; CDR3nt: TGTGCCAGCAGTTACTGGGGCTATACTAGCACAGATACGCAGTATTTT; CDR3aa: CASSYWGYTSTDTQYF
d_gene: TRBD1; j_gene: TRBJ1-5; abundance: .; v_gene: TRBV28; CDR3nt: TGTGCCAGCAGACAGACCCAGGGACAGGGGAAATATAGCAATCAGCCCCAGCATTTT; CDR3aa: CASRQTQGQGKYSNQPQHF
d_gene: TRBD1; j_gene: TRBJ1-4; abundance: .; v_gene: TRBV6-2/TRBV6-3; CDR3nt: TGTGCCAGCAGATACCGGACAGGGGAAAAACTGTTTTTT; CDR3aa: CASRYRTGEKLFF
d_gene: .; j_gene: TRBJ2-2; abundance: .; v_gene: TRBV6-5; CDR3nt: TGTGCCAGCGCCCCAGGGTTGGGCACCGGGGAGCTGTTTTTT; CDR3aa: CASAPGLGTGELFF
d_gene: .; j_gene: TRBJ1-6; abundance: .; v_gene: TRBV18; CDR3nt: TGTGCCAGCTCACCGGGGGAGTATAACTCACCCCTCCACTTT; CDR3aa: CASSPGEYNSPLHF
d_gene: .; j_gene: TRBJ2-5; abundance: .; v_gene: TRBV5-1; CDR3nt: TGCGCCAGCAGCTTGGTCGGCGGGTCGGAAGAGACCCAGTACTTC; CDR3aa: CASSLVGGSEETQYF
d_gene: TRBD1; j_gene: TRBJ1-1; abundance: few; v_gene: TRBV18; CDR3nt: TGTGCCAGCTCACCCCAGACAGGGGAGAACACTGAAGCTTTCTTT; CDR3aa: CASSPQTGENTEAFF
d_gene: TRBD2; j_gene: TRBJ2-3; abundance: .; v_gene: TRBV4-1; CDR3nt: TGCGCCAGCAGCCACCCTAGCGGGGGCACAGATACGCAGTATTTT; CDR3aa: CASSHPSGGTDTQYF
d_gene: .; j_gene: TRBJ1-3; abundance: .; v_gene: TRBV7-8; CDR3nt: TGTGCCAGCAGCTTACCAGGGGCTGGAAACACCATATATTTT; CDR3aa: CASSLPGAGNTIYF
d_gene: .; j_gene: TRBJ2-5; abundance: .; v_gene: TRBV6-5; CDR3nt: TGTGCCAGCAGTTGGACAGTAAAAGAGACCCAGTACTTC; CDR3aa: CASSWTVKETQYF
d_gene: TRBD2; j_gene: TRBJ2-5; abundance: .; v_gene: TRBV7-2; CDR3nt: TGTGCCAGCAGCTTAGCGCTAGCGGGGGGTCAAGAGACCCAGTACTTC; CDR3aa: CASSLALAGGQETQYF
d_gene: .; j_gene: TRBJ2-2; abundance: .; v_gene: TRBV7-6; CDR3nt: TGTGCCAGCAGGAGCCCGGGCCGGAACACCGGGGAGCTGTTTTTT; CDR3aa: CASRSPGRNTGELFF
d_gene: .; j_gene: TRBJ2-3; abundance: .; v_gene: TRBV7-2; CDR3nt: TGTGCCAGCAGCTTAGACGCCGGCAGAGATACGCAGTATTTT; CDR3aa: CASSLDAGRDTQYF
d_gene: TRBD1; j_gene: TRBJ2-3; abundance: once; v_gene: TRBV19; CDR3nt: TGTGCCAGTAGTATGGGTTGGCCAGGGGGCAGAGAAATCACAGATACGCAGTATTTT; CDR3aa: CASSMGWPGGREITDTQYF
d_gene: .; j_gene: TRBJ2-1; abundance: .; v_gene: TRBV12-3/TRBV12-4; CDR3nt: TGTGCCAGCAGTTTGCAGTTCGGGGAGCAGTTCTTC; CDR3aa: CASSLQFGEQFF